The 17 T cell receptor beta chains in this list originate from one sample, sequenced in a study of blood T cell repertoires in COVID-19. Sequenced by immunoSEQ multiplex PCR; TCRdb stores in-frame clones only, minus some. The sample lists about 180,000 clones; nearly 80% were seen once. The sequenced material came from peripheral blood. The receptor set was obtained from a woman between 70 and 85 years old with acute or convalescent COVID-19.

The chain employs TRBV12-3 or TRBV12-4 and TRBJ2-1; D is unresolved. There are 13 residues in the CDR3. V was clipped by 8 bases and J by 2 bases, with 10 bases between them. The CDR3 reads CASGPLTYNEQFF. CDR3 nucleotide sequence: TGTGCCAGCGGTCCCCTAACCTACAATGAGCAGTTCTTC.

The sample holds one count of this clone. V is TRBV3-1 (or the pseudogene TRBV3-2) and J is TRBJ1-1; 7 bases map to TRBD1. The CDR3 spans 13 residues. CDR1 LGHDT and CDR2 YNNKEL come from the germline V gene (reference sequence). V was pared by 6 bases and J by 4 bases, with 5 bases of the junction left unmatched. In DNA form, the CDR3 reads TGTGCCAGCAGACAGGGGTGGGGCACTGAAGCTTTCTTT. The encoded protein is CASRQGWGTEAFF.

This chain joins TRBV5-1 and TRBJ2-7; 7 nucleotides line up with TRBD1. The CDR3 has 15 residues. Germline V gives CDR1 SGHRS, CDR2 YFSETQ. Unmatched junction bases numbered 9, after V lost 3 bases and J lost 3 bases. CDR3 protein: CASSYQTGLGYEQYF. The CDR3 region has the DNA TGCGCCAGCAGCTACCAGACAGGGCTAGGCTACGAGCAGTACTTC.

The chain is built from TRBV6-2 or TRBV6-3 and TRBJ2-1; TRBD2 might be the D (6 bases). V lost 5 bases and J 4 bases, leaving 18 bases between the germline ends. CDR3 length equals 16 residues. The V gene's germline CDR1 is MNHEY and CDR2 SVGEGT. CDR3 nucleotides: TGTGCCAGCAGTCAATCCGGGACTCCCGGATACAATGAGCAGTTCTTC. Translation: CASSQSGTPGYNEQFF.

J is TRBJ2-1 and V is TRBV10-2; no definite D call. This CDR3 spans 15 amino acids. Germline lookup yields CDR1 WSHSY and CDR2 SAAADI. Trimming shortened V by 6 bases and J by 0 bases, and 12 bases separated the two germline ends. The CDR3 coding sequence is TGCGCCAGCAGCCTCCCAGGTAGCTCCTACAATGAGCAGTTCTTC. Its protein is CASSLPGSSYNEQFF.

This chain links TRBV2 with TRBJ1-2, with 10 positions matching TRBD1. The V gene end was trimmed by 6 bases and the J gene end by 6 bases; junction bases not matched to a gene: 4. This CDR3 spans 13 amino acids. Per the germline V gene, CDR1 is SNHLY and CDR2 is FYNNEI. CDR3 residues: CASRAGQGDGYTF. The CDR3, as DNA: TGTGCCAGCAGGGCAGGACAGGGGGATGGCTACACCTTC.

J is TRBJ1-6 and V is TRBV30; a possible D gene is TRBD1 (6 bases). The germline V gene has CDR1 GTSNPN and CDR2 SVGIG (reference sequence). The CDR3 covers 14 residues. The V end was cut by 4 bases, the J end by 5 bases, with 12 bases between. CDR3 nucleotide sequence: TGTGCCTGGAATAAGGGACATGATAATTCACCCCTCCACTTT. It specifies CAWNKGHDNSPLHF.

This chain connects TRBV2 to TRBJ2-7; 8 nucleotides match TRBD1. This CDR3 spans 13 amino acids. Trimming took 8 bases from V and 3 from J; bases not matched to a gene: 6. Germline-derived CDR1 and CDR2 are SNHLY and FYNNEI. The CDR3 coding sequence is TGTGCCAGCGAAATGGGACAGGTCTACGAGCAGTACTTC. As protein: CASEMGQVYEQYF. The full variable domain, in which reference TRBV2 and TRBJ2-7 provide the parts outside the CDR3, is EPEVTQTPSHQVTQMGQEVILRCVPISNHLYFYWYRQILGQKVEFLVSFYNNEISEKSEIFDDQFSVERPDGSNFTLKIRSTKLEDSAMYFCASEMGQVYEQYFGPGTRLTVT.

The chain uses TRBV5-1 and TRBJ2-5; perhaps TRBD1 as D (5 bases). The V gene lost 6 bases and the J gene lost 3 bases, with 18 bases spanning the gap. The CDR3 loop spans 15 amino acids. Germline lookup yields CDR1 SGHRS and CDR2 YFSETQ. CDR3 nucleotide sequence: TGCGCCAGCACCCCAGGGTTAGGGTTAGAAGAGACCCAGTACTTC. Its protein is CASTPGLGLEETQYF.

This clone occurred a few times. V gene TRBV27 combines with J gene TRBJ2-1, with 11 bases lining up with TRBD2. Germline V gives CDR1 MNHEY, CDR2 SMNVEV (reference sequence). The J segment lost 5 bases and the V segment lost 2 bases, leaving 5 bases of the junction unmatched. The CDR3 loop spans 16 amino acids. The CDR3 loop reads CASSLLAGGRHNEQFF. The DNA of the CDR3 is TGTGCCAGCAGTTTACTAGCGGGAGGAAGGCACAATGAGCAGTTCTTC.

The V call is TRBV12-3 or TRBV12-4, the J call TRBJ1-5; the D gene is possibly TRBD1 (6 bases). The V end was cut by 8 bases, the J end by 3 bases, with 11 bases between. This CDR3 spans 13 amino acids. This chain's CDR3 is CASARTDNQPQHF. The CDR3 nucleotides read TGTGCCAGCGCTAGGACAGACAATCAGCCCCAGCATTTT.

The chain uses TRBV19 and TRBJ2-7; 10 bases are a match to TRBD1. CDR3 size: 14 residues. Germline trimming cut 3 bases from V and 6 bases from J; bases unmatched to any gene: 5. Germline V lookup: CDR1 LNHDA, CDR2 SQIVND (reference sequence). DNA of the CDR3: TGTGCCAGTAGTATGGGGGACAGGGGACGCGAGCAGTACTTC. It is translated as CASSMGDRGREQYF.

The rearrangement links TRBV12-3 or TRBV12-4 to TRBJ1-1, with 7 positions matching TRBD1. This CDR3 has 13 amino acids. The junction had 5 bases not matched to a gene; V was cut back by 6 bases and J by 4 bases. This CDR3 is CASRVTGSTEAFF. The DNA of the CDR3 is TGTGCCAGCAGGGTGACAGGGTCCACTGAAGCTTTCTTT.

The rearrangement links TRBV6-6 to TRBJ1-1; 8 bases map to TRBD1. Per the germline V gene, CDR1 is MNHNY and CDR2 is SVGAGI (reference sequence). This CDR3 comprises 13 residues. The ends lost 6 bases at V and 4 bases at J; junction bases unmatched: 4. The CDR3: CASSRGRVTEAFF. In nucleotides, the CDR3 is TGTGCCAGCAGCAGGGGGCGCGTCACTGAAGCTTTCTTT.

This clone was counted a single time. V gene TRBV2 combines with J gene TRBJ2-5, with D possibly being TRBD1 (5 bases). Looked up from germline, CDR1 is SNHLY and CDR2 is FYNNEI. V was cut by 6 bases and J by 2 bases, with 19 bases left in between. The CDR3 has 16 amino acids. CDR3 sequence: CASSQRLGRGQETQYF. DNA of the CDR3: TGTGCCAGCAGCCAACGGCTCGGAAGGGGACAAGAGACCCAGTACTTC.

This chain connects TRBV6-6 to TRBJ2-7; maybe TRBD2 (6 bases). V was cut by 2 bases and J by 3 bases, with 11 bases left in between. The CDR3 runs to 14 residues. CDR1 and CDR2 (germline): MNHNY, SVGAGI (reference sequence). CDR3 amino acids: CASSYRGSGYEQYF. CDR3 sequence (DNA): TGTGCCAGCAGTTACCGTGGTAGCGGCTACGAGCAGTACTTC.

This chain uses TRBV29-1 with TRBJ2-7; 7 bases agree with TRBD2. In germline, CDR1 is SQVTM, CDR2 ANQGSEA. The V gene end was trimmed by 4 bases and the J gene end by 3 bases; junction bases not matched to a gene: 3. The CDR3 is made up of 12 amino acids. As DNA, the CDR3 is TGCAGCGTTGCCGGACTAGGCTACGAGCAGTACTTC. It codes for CSVAGLGYEQYF.